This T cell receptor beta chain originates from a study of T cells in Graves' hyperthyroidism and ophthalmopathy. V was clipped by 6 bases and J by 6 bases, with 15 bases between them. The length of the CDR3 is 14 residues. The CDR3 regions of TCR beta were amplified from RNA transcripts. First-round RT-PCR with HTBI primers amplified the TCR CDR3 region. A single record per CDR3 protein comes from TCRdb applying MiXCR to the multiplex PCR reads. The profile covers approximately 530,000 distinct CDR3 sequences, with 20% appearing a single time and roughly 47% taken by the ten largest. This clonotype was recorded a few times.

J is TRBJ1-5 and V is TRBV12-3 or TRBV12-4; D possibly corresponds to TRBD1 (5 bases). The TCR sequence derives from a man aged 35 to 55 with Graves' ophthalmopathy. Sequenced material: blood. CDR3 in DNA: TGTGCCAGCAGGTCGACAGAGCACGGTCAGCCCCAGCATTTT. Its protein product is CASRSTEHGQPQHF.